This T cell receptor (beta chain) stems from a study of cytomegalovirus exposure and HLA in healthy donors. TCRdb's copy holds only in-frame clones and misses some; the assay was immunoSEQ multiplex PCR. The sample contains roughly 280,000 clones, 65% to 90% of which appear only once. This clone occurred a few times. This CDR3 region has 14 residues. V shed 5 bases and J 5 bases; nucleotides not matched to a gene: 8. The germline V gene encodes CDR1 SGHRS and CDR2 YFSETQ. The sequencing sample was made of PBMCs. This TCR was recovered from a woman under 30 in good health and CMV-seronegative. V usage is TRBV5-1 and J usage is TRBJ2-7, with 9 bases fitting TRBD1. CDR3 sequence reads: CASRVGTGLNEQYF. CDR3 nucleotide sequence: TGCGCCAGCAGGGTCGGGACAGGGCTGAACGAGCAGTACTTC. Drawing the rest from reference TRBV5-1 and TRBJ2-7, the complete variable domain is KAGVTQTPRYLIKTRGQQVTLSCSPISGHRSVSWYQQTPGQGLQFLFEYFSETQRNKGNFPGRFSGRQFSNSRSEMNVSTLELGDSALYLCASRVGTGLNEQYFGPGTRLTVT.